A selection of T cell receptor beta chains follows, all from one sample in a study of T cell responses to AZD1222 COVID-19 vaccine. This table comes from immunoSEQ multiplex PCR, and its TCRdb copy is limited to in-frame clones, with some not included. Of over 150,000 clones listed, 88% are singletons. The specimen comprised peripheral blood, sampled on day 0 of AZD1222 vaccination. Receptor source: an adult in good health. Each CDR3 is given with its conserved first and last residue. D genes are given only for firm matches. Size values are once, few and many counts, or a class for expanded clones, and some rows have none.

d_call,j_call,v_call,clone_size,cdr3_nt,cdr3_aa
NA,TRBJ2-7,TRBV5-1,NA,TGCGCCAGCAGCTTGGTTTCGGGGGACCTAGGAACCTACGAGCAGTACTTC,CASSLVSGDLGTYEQYF
NA,TRBJ2-7,TRBV19,NA,TGTGCCAGTAGTATAGCTAGCGACTCCTACGAGCAGTACTTC,CASSIASDSYEQYF
TRBD2,TRBJ2-1,TRBV3-1/TRBV3-2,once,TGTGCCAGCAGCCAGCAGCGGGGGGCCTCCTACAATGAGCAGTTCTTC,CASSQQRGASYNEQFF
TRBD1,TRBJ1-1,TRBV7-9,NA,TGTGCCAGCAGCCGGGACAGGGGTGGCACTGAAGCTTTCTTT,CASSRDRGGTEAFF
NA,TRBJ2-7,TRBV2,NA,TGTGCCAGCAGTGAAGGGCGGCTAACCCACTACGAGCAGTACTTC,CASSEGRLTHYEQYF
NA,TRBJ2-4,TRBV5-1,NA,TGCGCCAGCAGCTTGATGGCAGTCGGATCAAAAAACATTCAGTACTTC,CASSLMAVGSKNIQYF
NA,TRBJ2-7,TRBV4-3,NA,TGCGCCAGCAGCCCGAGGATGTCCTTTACCTACGAGCAGTACTTC,CASSPRMSFTYEQYF
TRBD1,TRBJ1-5,TRBV28,NA,TGTGCCAGCAGTTCAACAGGGGGACGTCAGCCCCAGCATTTT,CASSSTGGRQPQHF
NA,TRBJ1-3,TRBV5-1,NA,TGCGCCAGCAGCTCCGGACAAGCTGGAAACACCATATATTTT,CASSSGQAGNTIYF
TRBD2,TRBJ2-5,TRBV28,NA,TGTGCCAGCAGTTTAGGGGTAGCGGGGGCGCAAGAGACCCAGTACTTC,CASSLGVAGAQETQYF
NA,TRBJ1-2,TRBV19,NA,TGTGCCAGTACCGCACTATGGACAGACGAGGGCTACACCTTC,CASTALWTDEGYTF
TRBD2,TRBJ2-3,TRBV2,NA,TGTGCCAGCAGTGTCGCCAGCGGGAGGGATACGCAGTATTTT,CASSVASGRDTQYF
NA,TRBJ1-3,TRBV4-1,NA,TGCGCCAGCAGCTGGACAGCTACCTCTGGAAACACCATATATTTT,CASSWTATSGNTIYF
NA,TRBJ2-5,TRBV28,NA,TGTGCCAGCGGGGTGGGGGGACAAGAGACCCAGTACTTC,CASGVGGQETQYF
NA,TRBJ1-5,TRBV30,NA,TGTGCCTGGAGTGTACTCCAGGGTGATCAGCCCCAGCATTTT,CAWSVLQGDQPQHF
TRBD1,TRBJ2-1,TRBV5-6,NA,TGTGCCAGCAGCTTCCGAACAGGGGTGCGGGATGAGCAGTTCTTC,CASSFRTGVRDEQFF
TRBD2,TRBJ2-1,TRBV5-1,NA,TGCGCCAGCAGCTTGGTTGCGGGGGTTAACGGTGAGCAGTTCTTC,CASSLVAGVNGEQFF
NA,TRBJ2-3,TRBV5-1,NA,TGCGCCAGCAGCTTGGTAACTAGCACAGATACGCAGTATTTT,CASSLVTSTDTQYF
NA,TRBJ2-1,TRBV7-9,NA,TGTGCCAGCAGCTTAGTTGACTCCGGAGGGTACAATGAGCAGTTCTTC,CASSLVDSGGYNEQFF
NA,TRBJ1-2,TRBV27,NA,TGTGCCAGCACTCTGACTGGTGGCTACACCTTC,CASTLTGGYTF
TRBD1,TRBJ1-1,TRBV6-5,NA,TGTGCCAGCAGTTACTCGAGGGGGCCCAACACTGAAGCTTTCTTT,CASSYSRGPNTEAFF
NA,TRBJ2-7,TRBV7-9,NA,TGTGCCAGCAGCCCTCGGAACGAGCAGTACTTC,CASSPRNEQYF
NA,TRBJ2-1,TRBV5-1,few,TGCGCCAGCAGCTTGGGGGGGAGCTCCTACAATGAGCAGTTCTTC,CASSLGGSSYNEQFF
TRBD1,TRBJ2-5,TRBV7-6,NA,TGTGCCACCCACTCCGGGACAGAAGAGACCCAGTACTTC,CATHSGTEETQYF
NA,TRBJ2-6,TRBV7-9,NA,TGTGCCAGCAGCTTATCGACAGCCTACTCTGGGGCCAACGTCCTGACTTTC,CASSLSTAYSGANVLTF
NA,TRBJ2-7,TRBV28,NA,TGTGCCAGCCTTCACGGAGGGGGCGCGTACGAGCAGTACTTC,CASLHGGGAYEQYF
NA,TRBJ1-2,TRBV4-1,NA,TGCGCCAGCAGCCAAGACCCGCAAATTCCAGCCCAGGGAGGCTACACCTTC,CASSQDPQIPAQGGYTF
NA,TRBJ2-6,TRBV15,NA,TGTGCCACCAGCAGAGATCTGGGGGGAACCGGGGCCAACGTCCTGACTTTC,CATSRDLGGTGANVLTF
TRBD2,TRBJ2-5,TRBV7-9,NA,TGTGCCAGCAGCCCACCAGGACTAGCCCTCGAGACCCAGTACTTC,CASSPPGLALETQYF
NA,TRBJ2-5,TRBV30,NA,TGTGCCTGGAGTCGGAGGGGGGGGGAGACCCAGTACTTC,CAWSRRGGETQYF
NA,TRBJ2-7,TRBV10-1,NA,TGCGCCACCGAGAATCCGGGGGATCTCGAGCAGTACTTC,CATENPGDLEQYF
NA,TRBJ1-2,TRBV4-1,NA,TGCGCCAGCAGCCAAGAGGTCTCGGTCCAGTGGGGCTACACCTTC,CASSQEVSVQWGYTF
TRBD2,TRBJ2-5,TRBV27,NA,TGTGCCAGCAGAAGGGCGGGGGGCCTAGCGACCCAGTACTTC,CASRRAGGLATQYF
NA,TRBJ1-5,TRBV28,NA,TGTGCCAGCAGCTGGGGTGTAGGGAGCAATCAGCCCCAGCATTTT,CASSWGVGSNQPQHF
NA,TRBJ2-1,TRBV28,NA,TGTGCCAGCAGTTTAGGGAATGAGCAGTTCTTC,CASSLGNEQFF
NA,TRBJ1-5,TRBV19,NA,TGTGCCAGTAGTAACCTCCTATATACAGGCCCCAATCAGCCCCAGCATTTT,CASSNLLYTGPNQPQHF
TRBD2,TRBJ2-7,TRBV5-1,NA,TGCGCCAGCAGCTCGCAGGGCGCAGCGGGGGGCGAGCAGTACTTC,CASSSQGAAGGEQYF
NA,TRBJ1-6,TRBV9,NA,TGTGCCAGCAGCGTGGACCCGGGACGGATTAATTCACCCCTCCACTTT,CASSVDPGRINSPLHF
NA,TRBJ2-2,TRBV2,NA,TGTGCCAGCAGTGGGTTCGGAGGGTCCGGGGAGCTGTTTTTT,CASSGFGGSGELFF
TRBD1,TRBJ1-1,TRBV10-3,NA,TGTGCCATCACCGAGTCAGGACAGGGGGGCACTGAAGCTTTCTTT,CAITESGQGGTEAFF
NA,TRBJ2-7,TRBV5-1,NA,TGCGCCAGCAGCTTGGCCCAGGGAACCTACGAGCAGTACTTC,CASSLAQGTYEQYF
TRBD1,TRBJ1-2,TRBV18,NA,TGTGCCAGCTCGTTACGGGACAGGGCTAACTATGGCTACACCTTC,CASSLRDRANYGYTF
NA,TRBJ2-6,TRBV7-7,NA,TGTGCTACCGGGCAGGGGCCGACTGGGGCCAACGTCCTGACTTTC,CATGQGPTGANVLTF
NA,TRBJ2-7,TRBV6-6,NA,TGTGCCAGCAGTTACGGGGCCGGTGGCTACGAGCAGTACTTC,CASSYGAGGYEQYF
TRBD2,TRBJ2-3,TRBV6-4,NA,TGTGCCAGCAGGAAGCGGCTAGCGGAGATTACACAAAATACGCAGTATTTT,CASRKRLAEITQNTQYF
TRBD1,TRBJ2-5,TRBV7-9,NA,TGTGCCAGCAGCTTCGACAGGGTGAGGGTAGAGACCCAGTACTTC,CASSFDRVRVETQYF
NA,TRBJ2-3,TRBV9,NA,TGTGCCAGCAGCGTAGGGGGTCCCACAGATACGCAGTATTTT,CASSVGGPTDTQYF
TRBD2,TRBJ2-7,TRBV20-1,NA,TGCAGTGCCAGTCCACTAGCGGGAGGGCCGGGAGAGCAGTACTTC,CSASPLAGGPGEQYF
NA,TRBJ2-1,TRBV25-1,once,TGTGCCAGCAGTGACAGGGGCATCAATGAGCAGTTCTTC,CASSDRGINEQFF